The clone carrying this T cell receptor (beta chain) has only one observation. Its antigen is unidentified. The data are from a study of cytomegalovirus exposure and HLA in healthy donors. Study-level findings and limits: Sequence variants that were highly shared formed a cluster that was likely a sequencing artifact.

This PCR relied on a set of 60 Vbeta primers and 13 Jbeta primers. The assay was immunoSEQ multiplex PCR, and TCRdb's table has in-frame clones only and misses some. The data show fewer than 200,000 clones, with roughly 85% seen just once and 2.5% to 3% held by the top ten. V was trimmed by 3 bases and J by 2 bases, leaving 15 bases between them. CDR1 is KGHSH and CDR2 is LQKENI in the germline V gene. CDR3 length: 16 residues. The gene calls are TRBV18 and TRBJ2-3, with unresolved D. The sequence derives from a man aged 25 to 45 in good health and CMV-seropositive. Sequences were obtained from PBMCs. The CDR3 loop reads CASSPRHRSNTDTQYF. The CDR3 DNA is TGTGCCAGCTCACCCAGACACCGATCCAACACAGATACGCAGTATTTT.